These 23 T cell receptor beta chains came from one sample sequenced in a study of T cell clonality in common variable immunodeficiency. This table comes from immunoSEQ multiplex PCR, and its TCRdb copy is limited to in-frame clones, with some not included. Listed for the sample are around 34,000 clones, none seen a single time. What was sequenced was peripheral blood mononuclear cells. The origin of the receptors is a person aged 18 to 70 in good health.

This clone came up many times. A read error may account for a junction end that differs from germline. CDR3 DNA (partial): TGCGCCAGCAGCCAAGCCGTCAGGGGGCGAGGGGGC. The encoded protein is CASSQAVRGRGG. The entire CDR3 sequence reads CASSQAVRGRGGYTF. The genes are TRBV4-2 and TRBJ1-2, with 8 nucleotides matching TRBD1. The CDR3 extends 3 residues past the end of the read, so its final part is completed from the germline J gene. The CDR3 spans 15 residues. In germline, CDR1 is LGHNA, CDR2 YNFKEQ.

This clone appeared many times. Read data end 3 residues before the CDR3 end; the end is taken from the germline J gene. The gene calls are TRBV18 and TRBJ1-2; D may be TRBD1 (6 bases). Germline-derived CDR1 and CDR2 are KGHSH and LQKENI. The CDR3 length is 12 residues. V lost 5 bases and J 6 bases, leaving 10 bases between the germline ends. The CDR3 loop reads CASSMTGNGYTF. The covered CDR3 bases are TGTGCCAGCTCAATGACAGGAAATGGC.

Remarks on this clone: Read coverage stops 3 residues before the CDR3 terminus; the germline J gene supplies the remainder. The V gene is TRBV11-2, the J gene TRBJ2-2, with TRBD1 as a possible D gene (6 bases). The germline gives CDR1 SGHAT, CDR2 FQNNGV. V was cut by 5 bases and J by 0 bases, with 10 bases left in between. This CDR3 comprises 15 residues. The CDR3 here is CASSAGQTNTGELFF. Partial CDR3 DNA: TGTGCCAGCAGCGCAGGACAGACGAACACCGGGGAG.

This clone was detected many times. The CDR3 is cut off 3 residues early in the read; its end comes from the germline J gene. J is TRBJ2-3 and V is TRBV20-1; 7 nucleotides match TRBD2. Germline V lookup: CDR1 DFQATT, CDR2 SNEGSKA (reference sequence). V was pared by 2 bases and J by 0 bases, with 2 bases of the junction left unmatched. The CDR3 sequence is 14 residues long. This CDR3 is CSARPSGSTDTQYF. The sequenced CDR3 bases are TGCAGTGCTAGACCTAGCGGAAGCACAGATACG.

Within the sample, this clone is medium-sized. The read falls 3 residues short of the CDR3 end, and the missing part is taken from the germline J gene. The chain joins TRBV29-1 to TRBJ1-1, with TRBD1 as a possible D gene (5 bases). V was clipped by 5 bases and J by 2 bases, with 9 bases between them. CDR1 SQVTM and CDR2 ANQGSEA come from the germline V gene. The CDR3 extends over 12 amino acids. The CDR3 bases that were read are TGCAGCGTTAAGACAGATAACACTGAA. This gives the protein CSVKTDNTE. The entire CDR3 is CSVKTDNTEAFF.

This clone was observed at least ten times. The read falls 3 residues short of the CDR3 end, and the missing part is taken from the germline J gene. This sequence joins TRBV2 and TRBJ2-5; D unresolved. The V end lost 6 bases, the J end lost 0 bases, and 5 bases lay between the germline ends. CDR3 length: 12 amino acids. Per germline, CDR1 SNHLY and CDR2 FYNNEI. This CDR3 reads CASRADQETQYF. The sequenced CDR3 bases are TGTGCCAGCAGGGCCGACCAAGAGACC.

This clone was found many times. Read sequence stops 3 residues before the CDR3 end, and the germline J gene provides the missing end. J is TRBJ1-4 and V is TRBV20-1; D possibly corresponds to TRBD1 (5 bases). Between the trimmed V and J ends, which lost 0 bases and 0 bases, there was a span of 8 bases. CDR3 length: 15 residues. Germline loops: CDR1 DFQATT, CDR2 SNEGSKA (reference sequence). CDR3 sequence reads: CSARDWGATNEKLFF. Partial CDR3 DNA: TGCAGTGCTAGAGATTGGGGGGCAACTAATGAAAAA.

This clone was counted at least ten times. This CDR3 is CASTARPREAKNIQYF. CDR3 DNA (partial): TGTGCCAGCACGGCAAGGCCTAGAGAAGCCAAAAACATT. The chain is built from TRBV2 and TRBJ2-4, with D unresolved. The read halts 3 residues ahead of the CDR3 end, with the missing end drawn from the germline J gene. CDR3 length: 16 amino acids. Germline CDR1 SNHLY, CDR2 FYNNEI. Trimming took 7 bases from V and 0 from J, leaving 16 bases between them.

The sequenced part of the CDR3 DNA is TGTGCCAGTAGTATATTGGGACAGACTGGCTCTGGAAACACC. Its protein is CASSILGQTGSGNT. The CDR3 as a whole reads CASSILGQTGSGNTIYF. The gene calls are TRBV19 and TRBJ1-3, with 7 bases fitting TRBD1. The CDR3 is cut off 3 residues early in the read; its end comes from the germline J gene. The CDR3 length is 17 residues. The germline V gene encodes CDR1 LNHDA and CDR2 SQIVND (reference sequence). V lost 2 bases, J lost 0 bases, and 7 bases stayed unmatched.

This clone was picked up many times. The read ends 3 residues before the CDR3 terminus; that terminus is restored from the germline J gene. The gene calls are TRBV5-1 and TRBJ2-7; 16 bases fit TRBD2. This CDR3 is 18 amino acids long. Germline assignment: CDR1 SGHRS and CDR2 YFSETQ. V lost 4 bases and J lost 0; bases outside the gene matches: 7. Incomplete CDR3 DNA: TGCGCCAGCAGCCGGACCGGGACTAGCGGGAGGGACTCCTACGAG. This gives the protein CASSRTGTSGRDSYE. In full, the CDR3 reads CASSRTGTSGRDSYEQYF. Looking up the rest from reference TRBV5-1 and TRBJ2-7 gives the full variable domain: KAGVTQTPRYLIKTRGQQVTLSCSPISGHRSVSWYQQTPGQGLQFLFEYFSETQRNKGNFPGRFSGRQFSNSRSEMNVSTLELGDSALYLCASSRTGTSGRDSYEQYFGPGTRLTVT.

In its sample, this clone was seen many times. The CDR3 end lies 3 residues beyond the end of the read and is filled in from the germline J gene. V is TRBV13 and J is TRBJ2-4; D unclear. This CDR3 is built from 14 residues. Germline lookup yields CDR1 PRHDT and CDR2 FYEKMQ (reference sequence). Deletions cut 1 base from V and 6 bases from J, with 10 bases between. The CDR3 is CASSLVPAGNIQYF. The covered CDR3 bases are TGTGCCAGCAGCTTAGTCCCGGCAGGAAACATT.

In the case of this clone: With the read ending 3 residues before the CDR3 end, the germline J gene is used to fill in that end. V is TRBV19 and J is TRBJ1-5; D perhaps matches TRBD1 (6 bases). The germline CDR1 and CDR2 sequences are LNHDA and SQIVND (reference sequence). CDR3 length equals 15 residues. Trimming took off 7 bases at V and 2 bases at J, with 15 bases between the two ends. Incomplete CDR3 DNA: TGTGCCAGTAAAGGGGACAATCTGGGCAATCAGCCC. It yields the protein CASKGDNLGNQP. The full-length CDR3 reads as CASKGDNLGNQPQHF.

This clone was seen at least ten times. From the germline J gene comes the end of the CDR3, since the read stops 3 residues before it. The chain links TRBV15 to TRBJ2-7; D gene unclear. The CDR3 extends over 14 amino acids. V was cut by 0 bases and J by 0 bases, with 6 bases left in between. The germline V gene encodes CDR1 LNHNV and CDR2 YYDKDF (reference sequence). This CDR3 reads CATSREHLSYEQYF. CDR3 bases read: TGTGCCACCAGCAGAGAACATCTCTCCTACGAG. Together with reference TRBV15 and TRBJ2-7, the CDR3 gives the full variable domain: DAMVIQNPRYQVTQFGKPVTLSCSQTLNHNVMYWYQQKSSQAPKLLFHYYDKDFNNEADTPDNFQSRRPNTSFCFLDIRSPGLGDTAMYLCATSREHLSYEQYFGPGTRLTVT.

This clone has ten or more counts. The read finishes 3 residues shy of the CDR3 end, and the germline J gene is used to complete it. The V call is TRBV2, the J call TRBJ2-3; 7 positions agree with TRBD2. Germline lookup yields CDR1 SNHLY and CDR2 FYNNEI. The CDR3 is 16 amino acids. The trim removed 8 bases at V and 1 base at J, leaving 12 bases unmatched. Partial CDR3 DNA: TGTGCCAGCCGATCGGGCTTAGGACTAGGCACAGATACG. Encoded protein: CASRSGLGLGTDT. From start to end, the CDR3 is CASRSGLGLGTDTQYF. The full variable domain, rest sourced from reference TRBV2 and TRBJ2-3, is EPEVTQTPSHQVTQMGQEVILRCVPISNHLYFYWYRQILGQKVEFLVSFYNNEISEKSEIFDDQFSVERPDGSNFTLKIRSTKLEDSAMYFCASRSGLGLGTDTQYFGPGTRLTVL.

Many counts were recorded for this clone. The read terminates 3 residues before the CDR3 end, so the remaining end is supplied by the germline J gene. This chain uses TRBV7-2 with TRBJ1-5; D might be TRBD1 (6 bases). The V end lost 5 bases, the J end lost 4 bases, and 9 bases lay between the germline ends. The CDR3 spans 13 residues. Germline loops: CDR1 SGHTA, CDR2 FQGNSA. CDR3 in amino acids: CASSPDRNQPQHF. The CDR3 bases that were read are TGTGCCAGCAGCCCGGACAGAAATCAGCCC. The full variable domain, rest sourced from reference TRBV7-2 and TRBJ1-5, is GAGVSQSPSNKVTEKGKDVELRCDPISGHTALYWYRQSLGQGLEFLIYFQGNSAPDKSGLPSDRFSAERTGGSVSTLTIQRTQQEDSAVYLCASSPDRNQPQHFGDGTRLSIL.

This clone was counted ten times or more. The CDR3 end lies 3 residues beyond the end of the read and is filled in from the germline J gene. This chain uses TRBV2 with TRBJ1-1; 8 positions match TRBD1. Per the germline V gene, CDR1 is SNHLY and CDR2 is FYNNEI. The CDR3 length is 13 residues. The V segment lost 9 bases and the J segment 4 bases; nucleotides outside the gene matches: 7. This chain's CDR3 is CASGQDRVTEAFF. CDR3 DNA (partial): TGTGCCAGTGGGCAGGACAGGGTCACTGAA.

This clone has ten or more counts. The sequenced part of the CDR3 DNA is TGTGCCAGCAGCTTAGTTCCAGGGGGCACCGGAAACACC. Residues: CASSLVPGGTGNT. The whole CDR3 protein reads CASSLVPGGTGNTIYF. The genes are TRBV7-6 and TRBJ1-3; 8 bases map to TRBD1. The read terminates 3 residues ahead of where the CDR3 ends, so the germline J gene completes it. V lost 1 base and J lost 4; bases outside the gene matches: 6. This CDR3 spans 16 amino acids. CDR1 is SGHVS and CDR2 is FNYEAQ in the germline V gene.

Of note for this clone: The read is 3 residues too short to cover the CDR3 end, so that end is filled in from the germline J gene. The chain couples TRBV11-3 to TRBJ1-1, with 8 bases aligning to TRBD1. Germline CDR1 is SGHNT and CDR2 is YENEEA. CDR3 size: 14 residues. The V segment lost 7 bases and the J segment 4 bases; nucleotides outside the gene matches: 8. The DNA read from the CDR3 is TGTGCCAGCAACCCAGGGGGCCGGGTCACTGAA. Amino acids: CASNPGGRVTE. Given in full, the CDR3 is CASNPGGRVTEAFF.

This clone came up many times. The read finishes 3 residues shy of the CDR3 end, and the germline J gene is used to complete it. The chain employs TRBV5-5 and TRBJ1-1; possibly TRBD1 for D (6 bases). Trimming left V 1 base short and J 1 base short, with 8 bases between. CDR3 size: 14 residues. The germline gives CDR1 SGHKS, CDR2 YYEKEE (reference sequence). The CDR3 sequence: CASSLRTANTEAFF. The covered CDR3 bases are TGTGCCAGCAGCTTGCGGACAGCGAACACTGAA.

This clone was seen many times. The read stops 3 residues short of the end of the CDR3; the missing end is completed from the germline J gene. J is TRBJ2-1 and V is TRBV7-8; 10 bases agree with TRBD2. The CDR3 is made up of 17 amino acids. CDR1 and CDR2 from the germline V gene are SGHVS and FQNEAQ. V shed 0 bases, J shed 0 bases, and the junction held 2 bases outside the gene matches. This chain's CDR3 is CASSLAVAGGSYNEQFF. CDR3 bases read: TGTGCCAGCAGCTTAGCGGTAGCGGGAGGCTCCTACAATGAG.

This clone appeared many times. Other DNA sequences in this specimen translate into the identical CDR3. The CDR3 DNA, read in part, is TGTGCCAGCAGCCCTCGACAGGGGGCTGGAAACACC. Translation gives CASSPRQGAGNT. From start to end, the CDR3 is CASSPRQGAGNTIYF. The chain couples TRBV14 to TRBJ1-3; 9 nucleotides match TRBD1. The CDR3 end lies 3 residues beyond the end of the read and is filled in from the germline J gene. Losses at the gene ends were 4 bases for V and 2 bases for J; bases not matched to a gene: 3. Germline CDR1 and CDR2: SGHDN and FVKESK. CDR3 length: 15 residues.

The sample holds many counts of this clone. The CDR3 extends 3 residues past the end of the read, so its final part is completed from the germline J gene. The chain recombines TRBV7-2 with TRBJ1-5; D is possibly TRBD1 (5 bases). Germline-derived CDR1 and CDR2 are SGHTA and FQGNSA. The CDR3 length is 14 residues. V was shortened by 5 bases and J by 2 bases, with 10 bases between the two germline ends. This CDR3 is CASSLRGGNQPQHF. The CDR3 bases that were read are TGTGCCAGCAGCCTAAGGGGTGGCAATCAGCCC.

The sample holds a few counts of this clone. Coverage ceases 3 residues before the CDR3 finishes, and the germline J gene fills in the end. The chain links TRBV19 to TRBJ1-1; D is ambiguous. V dropped 11 bases and J dropped 4 bases, with 14 bases sitting between them. This CDR3 region has 12 residues. Germline V gives CDR1 LNHDA, CDR2 SQIVND (reference sequence). This chain's CDR3 is CAARGGFTEAFF. The sequenced part of the CDR3 DNA is TGTGCCGCTCGAGGCGGTTTCACTGAA.